This T cell receptor beta chain originates from a study of Graves' ophthalmopathy and Graves' hyperthyroidism. Amplified material comprised TCR beta CDR3 regions derived from RNA transcripts. In the first round, RT-PCR was carried out with HTBI primers, and a multiplex PCR formed the second round. TCRdb used MiXCR to reprocess the multiplex PCR reads, holding one entry per CDR3 protein. This sample has roughly 400,000 distinct CDR3 sequences; about a sixth occur once, and the top ten carry roughly 2.3%. In this sample, this clonotype turned up many times. The CDR3 totals 15 residues. V lost 1 base to trimming and J lost 4 bases, with 11 bases between them. Hyperthyroidism was classified as stable if no ophthalmopathy occurred within 18 months of follow-up. People with hyperthyroidism were aged 18 to 65 and newly diagnosed, under 2 months' duration.

Sequencing was done on a sample of peripheral blood. This clonotype was obtained from an adult woman with stable Graves' hyperthyroidism. The gene calls are TRBV12-3 or TRBV12-4 and TRBJ1-3; D is unresolved. CDR3 sequence: CASSLVEGRGNTIYF. In nucleotides, the CDR3 is TGTGCCAGCAGTTTAGTAGAGGGCCGAGGAAACACCATATATTTT.